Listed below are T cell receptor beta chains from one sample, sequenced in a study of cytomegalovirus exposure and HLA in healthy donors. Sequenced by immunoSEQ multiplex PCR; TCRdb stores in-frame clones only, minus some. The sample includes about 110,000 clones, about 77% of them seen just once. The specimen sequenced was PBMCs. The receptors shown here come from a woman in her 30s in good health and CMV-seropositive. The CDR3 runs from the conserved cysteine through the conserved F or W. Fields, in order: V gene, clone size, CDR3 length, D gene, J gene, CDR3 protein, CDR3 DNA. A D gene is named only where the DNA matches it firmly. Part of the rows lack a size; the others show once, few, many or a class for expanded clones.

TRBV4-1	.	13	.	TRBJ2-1	CASSQIQGIEQFF	TGCGCCAGCAGCCAAATCCAGGGGATTGAGCAGTTCTTC
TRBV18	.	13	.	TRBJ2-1	CASSPYLAYEQFF	TGTGCCAGCTCACCTTACCTCGCGTATGAGCAGTTCTTC
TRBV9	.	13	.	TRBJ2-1	CASSVGSGNEQFF	TGTGCCAGCAGCGTAGGAAGCGGTAATGAGCAGTTCTTC
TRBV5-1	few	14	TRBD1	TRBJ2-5	CASSSPSGGETQYF	TGCGCCAGCAGCTCACCCTCAGGGGGAGAGACCCAGTACTTC
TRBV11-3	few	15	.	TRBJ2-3	CASSLRTASTDTQYF	TGTGCCAGCAGCTTACGGACAGCTAGCACAGATACGCAGTATTTT
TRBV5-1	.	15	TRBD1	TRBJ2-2	CASSSGQGAHGELFF	TGCGCCAGCAGCTCGGGACAGGGGGCGCATGGGGAGCTGTTTTTT
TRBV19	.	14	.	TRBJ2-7	CASSTTGSGGKQYF	TGTGCCAGTAGCACGACCGGTTCTGGAGGGAAGCAGTACTTC
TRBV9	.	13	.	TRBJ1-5	CASSPTPDQPQHF	TGTGCCAGCAGCCCGACACCGGATCAGCCCCAGCATTTT
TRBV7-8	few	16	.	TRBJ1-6	CASSLNSRDYNSPLHF	TGTGCCAGCAGCTTAAATTCGAGGGACTATAATTCACCCCTCCACTTT
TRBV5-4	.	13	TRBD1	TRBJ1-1	CASSLKGADKAFF	TGTGCCAGCAGCTTGAAGGGGGCGGACAAAGCTTTCTTT
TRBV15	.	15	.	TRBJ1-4	CATSRDRQGREKLFF	TGTGCCACCAGCAGAGATCGGCAGGGAAGGGAAAAACTGTTTTTT
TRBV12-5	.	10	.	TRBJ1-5	CAGRGQPQHF	TGTGCTGGTAGAGGTCAGCCCCAGCATTTT
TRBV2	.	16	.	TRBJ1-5	CASSELTVVSNQPQHF	TGTGCCAGCAGTGAACTCACAGTGGTTAGCAATCAGCCCCAGCATTTT
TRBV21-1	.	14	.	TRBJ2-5	CASSKSLAKETQYF	TGTGCCAGCAGCAAATCACTAGCTAAAGAGACCCAGTACTTC
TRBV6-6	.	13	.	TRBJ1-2	CASSRDSNYGYTF	TGTGCCAGCAGCCGAGACAGTAACTATGGCTACACCTTC
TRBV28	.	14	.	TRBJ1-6	CASSLSGSNSPLHF	TGTGCCAGCAGTTTATCGGGGTCAAATTCACCCCTCCACTTT
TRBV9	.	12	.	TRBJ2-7	CASSVGETEQYF	TGTGCCAGCAGCGTAGGGGAGACCGAGCAGTACTTC
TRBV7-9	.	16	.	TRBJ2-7	CASSLSSSSGFYEQYF	TGTGCCAGCAGCTTATCCTCATCTTCGGGATTCTACGAGCAGTACTTC
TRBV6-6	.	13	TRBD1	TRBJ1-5	CASTLTGNQPQHF	TGTGCCAGCACACTGACAGGGAATCAGCCCCAGCATTTT
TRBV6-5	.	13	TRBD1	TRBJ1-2	CASSYFRDRGDTF	TGTGCCAGCAGTTATTTCCGGGACAGGGGCGACACCTTC
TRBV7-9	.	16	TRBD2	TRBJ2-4	CASSLEASGYKNIQYF	TGTGCCAGCAGCTTAGAGGCTAGCGGGTACAAAAACATTCAGTACTTC
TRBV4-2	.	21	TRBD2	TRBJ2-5	CASSPNRGLAGGTGSSETQYF	TGTGCCAGCAGCCCGAACAGAGGACTAGCGGGAGGTACCGGGAGTTCGGAGACCCAGTACTTC
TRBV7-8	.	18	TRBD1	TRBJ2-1	CASSLLRGQTASWDEQFF	TGTGCCAGCAGCTTATTAAGGGGGCAAACCGCTTCGTGGGATGAGCAGTTCTTC
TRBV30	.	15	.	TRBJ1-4	CAWSGGRAANEKLFF	TGTGCCTGGAGTGGGGGCAGGGCTGCTAATGAAAAACTGTTTTTT
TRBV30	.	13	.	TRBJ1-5	CAWSRENNQPQHF	TGTGCCTGGAGCCGGGAGAACAATCAGCCCCAGCATTTT
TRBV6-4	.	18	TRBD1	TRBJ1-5	CASSDSKGAEVSNQPQHF	TGTGCCAGCAGTGATTCGAAGGGGGCAGAAGTTAGCAATCAGCCCCAGCATTTT
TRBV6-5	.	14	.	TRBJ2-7	CASSYAGTYYEQYF	TGTGCCAGCAGTTACGCTGGGACATACTACGAGCAGTACTTC
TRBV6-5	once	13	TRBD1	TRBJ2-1	CASTSGTGSEQFF	TGTGCCAGCACCTCCGGGACAGGTAGTGAGCAGTTCTTC
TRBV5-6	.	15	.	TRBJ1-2	CASSPDSLSFYGYTF	TGTGCCAGCAGCCCTGACAGCCTTTCTTTCTATGGCTACACCTTC
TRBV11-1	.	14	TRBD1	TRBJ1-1	CASSLSRDRVRAFF	TGTGCCAGCAGCTTATCCCGAGACAGGGTCCGAGCTTTCTTT
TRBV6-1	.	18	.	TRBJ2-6	CASSEIRGRSSGANVLTF	TGTGCCAGCAGTGAAATAAGGGGGAGAAGTTCTGGGGCCAACGTCCTGACTTTC
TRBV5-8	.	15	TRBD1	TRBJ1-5	CASSKIQGGYQPQHF	TGTGCCAGCAGCAAAATTCAGGGGGGATATCAGCCCCAGCATTTT
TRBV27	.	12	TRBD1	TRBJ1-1	CATGQANTEAFF	TGTGCCACCGGACAGGCGAACACTGAAGCTTTCTTT
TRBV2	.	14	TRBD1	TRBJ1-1	CASIMTGGDTEAFF	TGTGCCAGCATCATGACAGGGGGCGACACTGAAGCTTTCTTT
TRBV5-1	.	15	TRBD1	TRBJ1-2	CASKQGSINDYGYTF	TGCGCCAGCAAACAGGGGAGCATCAACGACTATGGCTACACCTTC
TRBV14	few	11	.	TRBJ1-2	CASSQFSGYTF	TGTGCCAGCAGCCAATTCAGTGGCTACACCTTC
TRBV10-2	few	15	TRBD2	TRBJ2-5	CASSEGSGGTETQYF	TGCGCCAGCAGTGAAGGTAGCGGGGGAACGGAGACCCAGTACTTC
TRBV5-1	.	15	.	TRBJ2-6	CASSSTSFGANVLTF	TGCGCCAGCAGCTCTACTAGCTTTGGGGCCAACGTCCTGACTTTC
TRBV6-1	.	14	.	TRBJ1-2	CASIQEGGSYGYTF	TGTGCCAGCATCCAAGAGGGAGGATCTTATGGCTACACCTTC
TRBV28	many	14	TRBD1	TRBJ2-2	CASIQGANTGELFF	TGTGCCAGCATTCAGGGGGCGAACACCGGGGAGCTGTTTTTT
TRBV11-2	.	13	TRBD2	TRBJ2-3	CASSTLLAGSPYF	TGTGCCAGCAGCACACTACTAGCGGGCTCTCCGTATTTT
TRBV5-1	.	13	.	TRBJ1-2	CASSVGDGRGYTF	TGCGCCAGCAGCGTCGGGGACGGGAGAGGCTACACCTTC
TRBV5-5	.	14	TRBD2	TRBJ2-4	CASTNLAGEDIQYF	TGTGCCAGCACCAACTTAGCGGGAGAAGACATTCAGTACTTC
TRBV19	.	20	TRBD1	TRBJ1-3	CASSMIAGQGKRGSGNTIYF	TGTGCCAGTAGTATGATTGCGGGACAGGGGAAAAGGGGCTCTGGAAACACCATATATTTT
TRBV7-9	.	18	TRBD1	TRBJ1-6	CASSGDREGHTYNSPLHF	TGTGCCAGCAGCGGGGACAGGGAGGGTCACACCTATAATTCACCCCTCCACTTT
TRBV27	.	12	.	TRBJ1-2	CASHTTNYGYTF	TGTGCCAGCCATACTACTAACTATGGCTACACCTTC
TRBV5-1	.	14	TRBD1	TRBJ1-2	CASSQAGGNYGYTF	TGCGCCAGCAGCCAGGCAGGGGGTAACTATGGCTACACCTTC